This T cell receptor beta chain came from a study of blood T cell repertoires in COVID-19. This CDR3 has 16 residues. Germline CDR1 and CDR2: WSHSY and SAAADI. Trimming took off 1 base at V and 2 bases at J, with 13 bases between the two ends. Profiled with immunoSEQ multiplex PCR; TCRdb holds only in-frame clones, not every one. The data hold some 100,000 clones, with around nine tenths observed a single time. The sample taken for sequencing was peripheral blood. The origin of this receptor is a woman in her seventies with acute or convalescent COVID-19. The rearrangement links TRBV10-2 to TRBJ2-3, with D possibly being TRBD1 (6 bases). For the CDR3, the DNA is TGCGCCAGCAGTGAGTTACGACAGGCGATCACAGATACGCAGTATTTT. This sequence encodes CASSELRQAITDTQYF.